The present T cell receptor (beta chain) was sequenced within a study of blood T cell repertoires in COVID-19. As for the study in general: The samples span acute and convalescent COVID-19 from the United States, Italy and Spain. Nucleic acid was either cDNA or gDNA, and it came from T cells, B-cell-depleted T cells, or PBMCs.

Authors' data handling: Estimation of nucleated cell counts relied on the amplification of reference gene primers. Produced via immunoSEQ multiplex PCR; TCRdb's table is partial and in-frame only. The DNA gave D and trimming, while V, J and clone size come from that table. The data show about 260,000 clones, 83% seen once. From germline, CDR1 is MDHEN and CDR2 SYDVKM. This CDR3 has 14 amino acids. The V gene lost 2 bases and the J gene lost 3 bases, with 10 bases spanning the gap. Sequencing input: peripheral blood. V is TRBV28 and J is TRBJ1-1, with D possibly being TRBD1 (6 bases). The sequence was collected from a woman between 45 and 65 years old who had recovered from COVID-19. CDR3 DNA: TGTGCCAGCAGTTTAGGGGGCCGTGACACTGAAGCTTTCTTT. Translation gives CASSLGGRDTEAFF.